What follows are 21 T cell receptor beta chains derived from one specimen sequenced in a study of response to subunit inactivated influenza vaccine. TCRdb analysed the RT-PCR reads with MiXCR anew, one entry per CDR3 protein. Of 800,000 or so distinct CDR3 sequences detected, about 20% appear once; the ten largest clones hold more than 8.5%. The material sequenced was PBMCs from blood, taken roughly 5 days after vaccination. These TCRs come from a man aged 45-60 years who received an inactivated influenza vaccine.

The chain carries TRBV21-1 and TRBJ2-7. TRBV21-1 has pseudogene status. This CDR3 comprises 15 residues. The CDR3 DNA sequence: TGTGCCAGCAGCAATATTAGGCAGGTTTTCGGCGAGCAGTACTTC. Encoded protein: CASSNIRQVFGEQYF.

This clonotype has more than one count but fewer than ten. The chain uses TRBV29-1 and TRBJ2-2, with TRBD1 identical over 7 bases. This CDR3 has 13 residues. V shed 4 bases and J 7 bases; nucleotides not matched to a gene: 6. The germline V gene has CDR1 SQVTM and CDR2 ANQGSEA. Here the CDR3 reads CSVVRGRNGELFF. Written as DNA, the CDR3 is TGCAGCGTTGTAAGGGGGCGGAACGGGGAGCTGTTTTTT.

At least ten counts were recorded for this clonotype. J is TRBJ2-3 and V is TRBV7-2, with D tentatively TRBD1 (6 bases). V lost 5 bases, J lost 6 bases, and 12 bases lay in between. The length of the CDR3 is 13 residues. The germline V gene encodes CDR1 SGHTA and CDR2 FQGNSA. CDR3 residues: CASSTDRLDTQYF. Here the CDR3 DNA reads TGTGCCAGCAGCACCGACAGGCTTGATACGCAGTATTTT.

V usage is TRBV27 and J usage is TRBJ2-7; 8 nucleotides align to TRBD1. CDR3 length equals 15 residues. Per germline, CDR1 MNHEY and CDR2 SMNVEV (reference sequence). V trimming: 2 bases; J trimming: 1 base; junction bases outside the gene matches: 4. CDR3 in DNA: TGTGCCAGCAGTTTAACAGGGGGGAATTCCTACGAGCAGTACTTC. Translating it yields CASSLTGGNSYEQYF.

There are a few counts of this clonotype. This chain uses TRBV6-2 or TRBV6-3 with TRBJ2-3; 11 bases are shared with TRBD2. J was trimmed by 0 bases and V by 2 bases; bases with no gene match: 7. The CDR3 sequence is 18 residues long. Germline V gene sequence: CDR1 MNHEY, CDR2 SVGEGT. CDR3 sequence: CASSYPRLAGLSTDTQYF. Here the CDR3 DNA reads TGTGCCAGCAGTTACCCTCGACTAGCGGGACTTAGCACAGATACGCAGTATTTT.

CDR3: CASSLGGGVEVTF. As DNA, the CDR3 is TGTGCCAGCAGTTTAGGGGGGGGTGTGGAGGTCACCTTC. This sequence joins TRBV28 and TRBJ1-2; weak D call: TRBD1 (5 bases). Trimming removed 2 bases at V and 13 bases at J, with 17 bases between. Germline CDR1 MDHEN, CDR2 SYDVKM. The CDR3 is 13 amino acids.

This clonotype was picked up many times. CDR3 sequence reads: CASSYEGTPYEQYF. CDR3 DNA sequence: TGTGCCAGCAGTTACGAGGGGACCCCCTACGAGCAGTACTTC. The chain links TRBV6-5 to TRBJ2-7; the D call may be TRBD1 or TRBD2 (5 bases each). This CDR3 region has 14 residues. CDR1 MNHEY and CDR2 SVGAGI come from the germline V gene. With 2 bases removed from V and 2 bases from J, the gap between germline ends came to 10 bases.

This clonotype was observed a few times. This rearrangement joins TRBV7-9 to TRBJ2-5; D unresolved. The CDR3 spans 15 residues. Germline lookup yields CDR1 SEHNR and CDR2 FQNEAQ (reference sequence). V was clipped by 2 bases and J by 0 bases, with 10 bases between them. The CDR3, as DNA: TGTGCCAGCAGCTTATATTTGAGGCACCAAGAGACCCAGTACTTC. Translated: CASSLYLRHQETQYF.

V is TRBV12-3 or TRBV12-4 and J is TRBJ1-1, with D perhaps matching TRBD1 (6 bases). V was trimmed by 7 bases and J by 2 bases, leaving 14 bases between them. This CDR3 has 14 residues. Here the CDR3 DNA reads TGTGCCAGCACTCCCGTGGGGGCCAACACTGAAGCTTTCTTT. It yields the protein CASTPVGANTEAFF.

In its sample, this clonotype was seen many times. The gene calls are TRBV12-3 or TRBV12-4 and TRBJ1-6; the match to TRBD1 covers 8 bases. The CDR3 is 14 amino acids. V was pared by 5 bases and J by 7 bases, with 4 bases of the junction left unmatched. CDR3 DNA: TGTGCCAGCAGTCGCGGACAGGGAAATTCACCCCTCCACTTT. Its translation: CASSRGQGNSPLHF.

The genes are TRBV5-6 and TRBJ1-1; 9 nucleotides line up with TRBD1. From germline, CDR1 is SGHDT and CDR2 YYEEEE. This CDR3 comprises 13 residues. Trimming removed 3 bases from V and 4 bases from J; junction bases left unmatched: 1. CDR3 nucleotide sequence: TGTGCCAGCAGCTGGACAGGGGTCACTGAAGCTTTCTTT. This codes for CASSWTGVTEAFF.

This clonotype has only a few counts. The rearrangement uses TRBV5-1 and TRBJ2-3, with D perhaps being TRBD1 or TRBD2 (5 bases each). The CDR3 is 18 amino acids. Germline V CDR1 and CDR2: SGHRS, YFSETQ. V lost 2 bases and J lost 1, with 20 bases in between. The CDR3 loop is CASSFLLGPPEGTDTQYF. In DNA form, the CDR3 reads TGCGCCAGCAGCTTCTTACTGGGACCTCCTGAAGGCACAGATACGCAGTATTTT.

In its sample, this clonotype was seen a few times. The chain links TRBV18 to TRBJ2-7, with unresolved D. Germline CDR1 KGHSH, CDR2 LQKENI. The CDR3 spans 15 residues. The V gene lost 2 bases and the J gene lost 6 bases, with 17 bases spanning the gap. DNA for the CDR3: TGTGCCAGCTCACCATTCTCCAAACCCCCTTCCGAGCAGTACTTC. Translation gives CASSPFSKPPSEQYF.

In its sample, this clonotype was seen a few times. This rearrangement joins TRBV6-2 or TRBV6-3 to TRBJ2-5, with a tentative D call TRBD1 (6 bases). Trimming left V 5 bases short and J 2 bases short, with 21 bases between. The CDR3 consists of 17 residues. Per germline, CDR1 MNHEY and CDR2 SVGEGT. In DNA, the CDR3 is TGTGCCAGCAGTCTCAGCCCAAGGACAGCTACTCAAGAGACCCAGTACTTC. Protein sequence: CASSLSPRTATQETQYF.

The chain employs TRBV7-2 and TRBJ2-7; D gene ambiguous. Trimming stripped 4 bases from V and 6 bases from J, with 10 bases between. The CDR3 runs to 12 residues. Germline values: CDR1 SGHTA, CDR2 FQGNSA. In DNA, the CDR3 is TGTGCCAGCAGCTACCGGACGGGCGAGCAGTACTTC. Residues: CASSYRTGEQYF.

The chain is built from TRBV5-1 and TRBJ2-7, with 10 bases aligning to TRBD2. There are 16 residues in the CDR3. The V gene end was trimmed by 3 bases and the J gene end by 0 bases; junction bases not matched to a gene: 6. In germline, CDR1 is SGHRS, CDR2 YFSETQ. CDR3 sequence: CASSSGLAVSSYEQYF. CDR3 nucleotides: TGCGCCAGCAGCTCTGGACTAGCGGTGAGCTCCTACGAGCAGTACTTC.

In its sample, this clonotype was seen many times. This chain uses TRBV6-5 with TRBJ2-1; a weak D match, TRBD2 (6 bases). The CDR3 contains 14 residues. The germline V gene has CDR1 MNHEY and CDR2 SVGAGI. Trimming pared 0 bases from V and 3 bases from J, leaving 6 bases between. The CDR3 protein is CASSYSTSYNEQFF. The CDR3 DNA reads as TGTGCCAGCAGTTACTCGACTAGCTACAATGAGCAGTTCTTC.

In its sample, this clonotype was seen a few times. CDR3 sequence (DNA): TGTGCCACCAGCAGAGATCATGCCCAAATGAGGGGTGATCTGGCAGATACGCAGTATTTT. This gives the protein CATSRDHAQMRGDLADTQYF. This chain connects TRBV15 to TRBJ2-3; D assignment may be TRBD1 or TRBD2 (5 bases each). Germline lookup yields CDR1 LNHNV and CDR2 YYDKDF (reference sequence). This CDR3 comprises 20 residues. V was shortened by 0 bases and J by 4 bases, with 26 bases between the two germline ends.

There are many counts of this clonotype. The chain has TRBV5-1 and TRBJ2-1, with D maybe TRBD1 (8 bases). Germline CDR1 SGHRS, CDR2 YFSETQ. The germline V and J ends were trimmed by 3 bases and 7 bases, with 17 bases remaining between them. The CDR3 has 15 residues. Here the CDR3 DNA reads TGCGCCAGCAGCTCCCAGGGGGCGCGGGGGAATGAGCAGTTCTTC. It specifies CASSSQGARGNEQFF.

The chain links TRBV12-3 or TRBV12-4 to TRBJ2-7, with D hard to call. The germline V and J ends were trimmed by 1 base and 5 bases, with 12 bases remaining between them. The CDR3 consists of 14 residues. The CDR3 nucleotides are TGTGCCAGCAGTTTAGTAGCTGGGTTCCACGAGCAGTACTTC. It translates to CASSLVAGFHEQYF.

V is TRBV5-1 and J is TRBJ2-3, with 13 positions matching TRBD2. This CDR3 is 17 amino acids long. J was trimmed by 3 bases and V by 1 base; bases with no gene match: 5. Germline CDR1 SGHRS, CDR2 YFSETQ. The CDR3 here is CASSLTSGREKTDTQYF. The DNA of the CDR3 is TGCGCCAGCAGCTTGACTAGCGGGAGGGAGAAGACAGATACGCAGTATTTT.